The entry below gives a single T cell receptor (beta chain) sequence along with its context. The antigen it recognizes is unknown. Per-base quality was not reported, and no clone a single base away is much larger than it. To be included, a participant needed at least one PBMC sample from before ART initiation plus at least two post-ART samples. All participants with HIV were treated in the United States of America. Cryopreserved samples of about 0.95-11 million PBMC were thawed and washed before DNA extraction. At the time of the earliest PBMC sample, participants with HIV were aged between about 20 and 55 years. PBMC samples from each participant spanned 1-4 timepoints before ART initiation and 2-8 timepoints after ART initiation, with a median of 7 samples. Serial HIV viral load, CD4+ T-cell count, ART history and demographic data were obtained for every participant. A Qiagen kit on a QIAcube was used to extract genomic DNA from unsorted PBMC, with samples processed in batches of 12.

The immunoSEQ hsTCRB v3.0 assay was used at survey level resolution to sequence the TRB variable region. The targeted TRB sequencing depth was roughly 40,000-50,000 T-cell genomes per sample. An Illumina MiSeq with a v3 150-cycle kit was used to sequence the pooled TRB libraries. Regarding the original processing steps: Repertoire analysis ran in R within a reproducible Nextflow workflow covering QC, data transformation and analysis. LymphoSeq2, an R package for AIRR-Seq data exploration, was used to implement custom analyses. After excluding a few samples that yielded fewer than 5000 total TRB sequences, approximately 180 HIV repertoires remained for analysis. Among the roughly 200 retained HIV repertoires, about 57 were collected before ART initiation and 120 to 130 were collected after ART initiation. Each repertoire was downsampled to 5000 TRB nucleotide sequences, and summary statistics were averaged across 100 downsampling iterations. The analysis kept only TRB sequences whose CDR3 regions were at least seven amino acids long. Diversity was measured with a Shannon entropy-derived clonality score and the Gini coefficient. In the repertoire networks, any two of the top 5000 CDR3 amino acid sequences were linked whenever the two sequences differed by an edit distance of one. For TRB CDR3 amino acid sequences, antigen specificity groups and MHC restriction were predicted with GLIPH2. To flag known CMV, EBV, HIV or tissue antigen associations, CDR3 amino acid sequences were matched against VDJdb and McPAS-TCR. Pre-ART, post-ART and control groups were compared with Wilcoxon signed-rank tests and Holm-Bonferroni correction. What TCRdb holds here is the immuneACCESS table cut down to in-frame rearrangements. Part of the clones is not present; checked against another copy, under half of the missing clones reflect an unresolved V gene, and the others are unexplained. That table furnishes V, J and clone size, whereas the DNA furnished D and trimming. Within this sample are tens of thousands of clones, with 70% to 90% of them counted one time only. In total, the top ten clones hold less than 4% of the sample.

These data are taken from a study of long-term antiretroviral therapy in people with HIV (dated by TCRdb to the early 2020s). In terms of the full investigation: The earliest samples were collected approximately a decade before the 2015 WHO recommendation for immediate ART, a period when ART was typically delayed until CD4 counts fell. Whether ART initiation and durable HIV suppression were associated with changes in peripheral blood TRB repertoire composition and diversity was tested in a retrospective serial study. A total of 192 cryopreserved PBMC samples came from 25 to 35 adults with confirmed HIV infection and were collected serially over a mean of roughly six years (range 1-12). Among the 30 or so participants with HIV, eleven to twelve were female. No cross-contamination during QIAcube processing turned up in test extractions that ran a monoclonal T-cell line alongside some 34 polyclonal samples.

The full study reports these points: The repertoire was dominated across all time points by expanded TRB clones identified before ART initiation, although this dominance was seen to fluctuate and to decrease in many PLHIV after ART. Inferences about post-ART repertoire changes were limited because no data were available on ART adherence, viral resistance or therapy changes. Unsorted PBMC were profiled instead of sorted CD4+ and CD8+ T cells because pre-ART samples had limited cell numbers. A significant increase in TRB diversity was found to be associated with ART initiation, although TRB diversity was observed to remain significantly below that of transplant donor controls even after long-term ART. Samples dated from the mid-2000s to the late 2010s, and the ART regimens used may be less effective than current ones. CDR3 length ranges in HIV repertoires were narrower than in controls, and network structure suggested an antigen-experienced repertoire with only a slight naive shift after ART. Because PBMC availability was limited, only the TCR beta chain was sequenced, with no alpha chain pairing.

Measured from the cysteine to the phenylalanine, the CDR3 is 13 residues long. Of the read, only the CDR3 DNA is kept; its 39 bases are in frame from base 1. CDR1 and CDR2, per the germline V gene, are SGHVS and FQNEAQ. V and J are trimmed by 7 bases and 15 bases, and the gene matches miss 15 bases of the junction. Here the chain combines TRBV7-8 and TRBJ2-1; TRBD2 lines up with 7 middle nucleotides. This specimen consisted of unsorted PBMCs, obtained just before starting antiretroviral therapy. The receptor was derived from a woman under 30 with HIV. The CDR3 in this case is CASTLLQKRDAFF. The DNA reads as follows: TGTGCCAGCACCCTCCTCCAAAAGCGGGATGCGTTCTTC.